Ten or more counts support the clone carrying this T cell receptor beta chain. The sample is drawn from a study of tumor-infiltrating lymphocytes in primary liver carcinoma. TCR beta cDNA was prepared out of roughly 450 ng total RNA by means of a constant-region primer. Libraries for TCR beta were built through three nested multiplex PCR rounds, which together made up a slightly modified ARM-PCR procedure. TCRdb reprocessed the multiplex PCR reads with MiXCR, giving one entry per CDR3 protein. Among 100,000 to 150,000 distinct CDR3 sequences, approximately 64% were seen once, and the ten largest hold more than 7%. Taking roughly 20-34 mg of unsorted bulk tissue, the authors co-extracted RNA and DNA. The TCR comes from a woman aged 60-70 years with primary liver carcinoma and hepatitis B virus infection. Sequencing input: liver tumor tissue from sampling region 3. The subset here: tumor region T3, left-lateral pole.

DNA of the CDR3: TGCGCCAGCAGCAGAACGGACAGTGGCTACACCTTC. As protein: CASSRTDSGYTF. J is TRBJ1-2 and V is TRBV5-1; maybe TRBD1 (6 bases). Germline V gene sequence: CDR1 SGHRS, CDR2 YFSETQ. V lost 4 bases, J lost 7 bases, and 11 bases lay in between. The CDR3 totals 12 residues.